A single sample gave rise to the 21 T cell receptor beta chains below, sequenced in a study of CD8 T cells in ankylosing spondylitis. Study-wide findings and caveats: A motif of several highly homologous TCR beta variants was seen as apparently characteristic of ankylosing spondylitis blood.

For these TCRs, the target antigens are not known. TCRdb independently ran MiXCR on the 5' RACE reads; one entry per CDR3 protein. The sample carries about 840,000 distinct CDR3 sequences, about 10% recorded once. The sample taken for sequencing was blood, either unsorted or a sorted T cell fraction (not recorded which). These receptors originate from a male donor with ankylosing spondylitis.

In this sample, this clonotype turned up many times. The chain combines TRBV20-1 with TRBJ2-7; unclear D gene. CDR1 and CDR2 from the germline V gene are DFQATT and SNEGSKA (reference sequence). Trimming removed 3 bases at V and 2 bases at J, with 8 bases between. The CDR3 runs 12 residues. CDR3 sequence reads: CSARELPYEQYF. In DNA form, the CDR3 reads TGCAGTGCTAGGGAGTTGCCCTACGAGCAGTACTTC.

The chain has TRBV7-2 and TRBJ2-7; TRBD2 matches at 9 bases. Germline CDR1 and CDR2: SGHTA and FQGNSA. Trimming cost V 2 bases and J 4 bases; bases outside gene matches: 6. The CDR3 length is 15 residues. The DNA for the CDR3 is TGTGCCAGCAGCTTAAAGCGGGAGGTCCTTTACGAGCAGTACTTC. Translation: CASSLKREVLYEQYF.

The chain carries TRBV10-3 and TRBJ2-2, with D perhaps given as TRBD1 or TRBD2 (6 bases each). This CDR3 has 14 residues. Germline-derived CDR1 and CDR2 are ENHRY and SYGVKD. The V gene lost 6 bases and the J gene lost 6 bases, with 14 bases spanning the gap. Here the CDR3 DNA reads TGTGCCATCAGGAGAGGGGGGCAGGCCGGGGAGCTGTTTTTT. Its translation is CAIRRGGQAGELFF.

This clonotype was detected a few times. One end of the junction does not line up with germline, which may come from a read error. V gene TRBV29-1 combines with J gene TRBJ2-7, with 8 bases that match TRBD2. There are 13 residues in the CDR3. Germline CDR1 reads SQVTM; CDR2 reads ANQGSEA. CDR3 in amino acids: CSVEVRDGGASFF. The CDR3 DNA follows: TGCAGCGTTGAAGTGAGGGACGGGGGGGCGTCTTTCTTC.

The rearrangement uses TRBV6-5 and TRBJ2-5, with D perhaps matching TRBD1 (7 bases). CDR3 length: 15 amino acids. The V gene lost 4 bases and the J gene lost 4 bases, with 16 bases spanning the gap. Germline V lookup: CDR1 MNHEY, CDR2 SVGAGI. The DNA for the CDR3 is TGTGCCAGCAGTTCCCAGACAGGGCGGGGAGAGACCCAGTACTTC. Its translation is CASSSQTGRGETQYF.

This sequence joins TRBV29-1 and TRBJ2-3; D gene uncertain. Germline V gene sequence: CDR1 SQVTM, CDR2 ANQGSEA. The CDR3 runs to 12 residues. Trimming took 8 bases from V and 3 from J, leaving 12 bases between them. CDR3 bases: TGCAGCACCCAGCACTATACAGATACGCAGTATTTT. As protein: CSTQHYTDTQYF.

V gene TRBV10-3 combines with J gene TRBJ2-3; D tentatively reads TRBD1 or TRBD2 (5 bases each). The CDR3 has 13 residues. Germline V gives CDR1 ENHRY, CDR2 SYGVKD. V lost 0 bases and J lost 5, with 6 bases in between. CDR3 DNA: TGTGCCATCAGTGAGTCGGGGGTAGATACGCAGTATTTT. It is translated as CAISESGVDTQYF.

This clonotype occurred many times. The rearrangement joins TRBV27 to TRBJ1-2; 7 bases are a match to TRBD1. V trimming: 8 bases; J trimming: 3 bases; junction bases outside the gene matches: 3. CDR3 length: 12 amino acids. From germline, CDR1 is MNHEY and CDR2 SMNVEV (reference sequence). The CDR3 DNA reads TGTGCCAGCGCAGACAGGGACTATGGCTACACCTTC. This sequence encodes CASADRDYGYTF.

This clonotype was seen more than once but under ten times. The rearrangement links TRBV3-1 to TRBJ2-7; 9 nucleotides align to TRBD1. With V trimmed by 2 bases and J by 3 bases, 2 bases remained unmatched. In germline, CDR1 is LGHDT, CDR2 YNNKEL (reference sequence). The CDR3 length is 14 residues. DNA for the CDR3: TGTGCCAGCAGCCAAAACAGGGGGCACTACGAGCAGTACTTC. Encoded protein: CASSQNRGHYEQYF.

The chain is built from TRBV5-5 and TRBJ1-2; a weak D match, TRBD1 (5 bases). The CDR3 runs 13 residues. Germline assignment: CDR1 SGHKS and CDR2 YYEKEE (reference sequence). V shed 3 bases and J shed 8 bases, with 14 bases lying between them. The CDR3 sequence: CASSWGTVSGYTF. CDR3 coding DNA: TGTGCCAGCAGCTGGGGGACGGTCTCGGGCTACACCTTC.

This clonotype has more than one count but fewer than ten. The rearrangement joins TRBV7-2 to TRBJ1-1; no reliable D call. V lost 2 bases, J lost 6 bases, and 10 bases lay in between. The CDR3 length is 13 residues. CDR1 is SGHTA, CDR2 FQGNSA, per germline. The CDR3 reads CASSLREGAEAFF. For the CDR3, the DNA is TGTGCCAGCAGCTTACGGGAGGGTGCTGAAGCTTTCTTT.

This clonotype was observed a handful of times. This chain joins TRBV5-4 and TRBJ2-3, with no clear D. The CDR3 is 17 amino acids. V dropped 4 bases and J dropped 6 bases, with 24 bases sitting between them. From germline, CDR1 is SGHNT and CDR2 YYREEE (reference sequence). In nucleotides, the CDR3 is TGTGCCAGCAGCCCCTCTGTCCTGGCCCCGAGAGAGGATACGCAGTATTTT. Its translation: CASSPSVLAPREDTQYF.

The table lists this clonotype with a few counts. CDR3: CASRLGENIQYF. As DNA, the CDR3 is TGTGCCAGCAGGCTCGGAGAAAACATTCAGTACTTC. The chain uses TRBV7-2 and TRBJ2-4; D not certain. The germline V gene has CDR1 SGHTA and CDR2 FQGNSA. Trimming removed 6 bases at V and 5 bases at J, with 8 bases between. The CDR3 is made up of 12 amino acids.

CDR3 amino acids: CSARWQGGSPLHF. The CDR3 nucleotides are TGCAGTGCTAGATGGCAGGGGGGGTCACCCCTCCACTTT. V is TRBV20-1 and J is TRBJ1-6; TRBD1 aligns across 7 bases. This CDR3 contains 13 residues. The ends lost 2 bases at V and 10 bases at J; junction bases unmatched: 5. The germline V gene encodes CDR1 DFQATT and CDR2 SNEGSKA (reference sequence).

V and J are TRBV10-3 and TRBJ1-3; D is unclear. CDR3 length: 14 amino acids. With 10 bases removed from V and 0 bases from J, the gap between germline ends came to 13 bases. The V gene's germline CDR1 is ENHRY and CDR2 SYGVKD. The CDR3 here is CATTTENSGNTIYF. For the CDR3, the DNA is TGTGCCACCACGACTGAAAACTCTGGAAACACCATATATTTT.

Many counts were recorded for this clonotype. This chain uses TRBV10-3 with TRBJ2-2; D is ambiguous. Trimming removed 8 bases from V and 2 bases from J, with 12 bases in between. From germline, CDR1 is ENHRY and CDR2 SYGVKD. CDR3 length equals 14 residues. The DNA of the CDR3 is TGTGCCATCGGGGAACACAGAAACACCGGGGAGCTGTTTTTT. Protein sequence: CAIGEHRNTGELFF.

A note on this clonotype: A read error may explain this, as a much larger clone is one base away. The CDR3 spells CGVRQPGATYEQYF. The CDR3 coding sequence is TGCGGCGTACGACAACCGGGGGCAACTTACGAGCAGTACTTC. The V gene is TRBV29-1, the J gene TRBJ2-7, with D perhaps TRBD1 or TRBD2 (6 bases each). The CDR3 sequence is 14 residues long. The germline V gene encodes CDR1 SQVTM and CDR2 ANQGSEA.

The table lists this clonotype with many counts. V gene TRBV12-3 or TRBV12-4 combines with J gene TRBJ1-4, with no clear D. With 7 bases removed from V and 8 bases from J, the gap between germline ends came to 17 bases. The CDR3 spans 14 residues. The CDR3 reads CASTKDGGGEKLFF. The CDR3 coding sequence is TGTGCCAGCACCAAGGACGGCGGAGGGGAAAAACTGTTTTTT.

The gene calls are TRBV5-1 and TRBJ2-3, with 15 bases that match TRBD2. Germline-derived CDR1 and CDR2 are SGHRS and YFSETQ. The CDR3 loop spans 17 amino acids. Trimming took 4 bases from V and 2 from J; bases not matched to a gene: 5. CDR3 loop: CASSPGTSGGPTDTQYF. The CDR3 DNA reads TGCGCCAGCAGCCCCGGGACTAGCGGGGGGCCCACAGATACGCAGTATTTT.

This clonotype was detected ten times or more. This chain joins TRBV7-2 and TRBJ2-1, with D perhaps given as TRBD1 or TRBD2 (5 bases each). Per the germline V gene, CDR1 is SGHTA and CDR2 is FQGNSA. V was trimmed by 0 bases and J by 10 bases, leaving 10 bases between them. This CDR3 is built from 13 residues. The CDR3 nucleotides read TGTGCCAGCAGCTTAGCCGTCAGGGAGGAGCAGTTCTTC. It specifies CASSLAVREEQFF.

A few counts support this clonotype. The V and J genes are TRBV27 and TRBJ2-7; 10 positions agree with TRBD2. The CDR3 runs 15 residues. CDR1 and CDR2 from the germline V gene are MNHEY and SMNVEV (reference sequence). Trimming removed 6 bases from V and 4 bases from J; junction bases left unmatched: 9. Written as DNA, the CDR3 is TGTGCCAGCAGACAAAAACTAGCGGGGTCATACGAGCAGTACTTC. This encodes CASRQKLAGSYEQYF.